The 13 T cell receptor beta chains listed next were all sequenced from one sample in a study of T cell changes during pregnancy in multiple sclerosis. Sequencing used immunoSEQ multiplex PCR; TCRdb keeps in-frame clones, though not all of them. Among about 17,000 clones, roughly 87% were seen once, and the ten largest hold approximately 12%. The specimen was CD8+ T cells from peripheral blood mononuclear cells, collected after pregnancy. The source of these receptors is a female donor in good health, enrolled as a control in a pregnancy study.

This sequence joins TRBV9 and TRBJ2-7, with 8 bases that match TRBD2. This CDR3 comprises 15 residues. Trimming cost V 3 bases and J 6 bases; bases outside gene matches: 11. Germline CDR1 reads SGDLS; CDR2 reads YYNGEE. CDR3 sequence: CASSAPGLVGSEQYF. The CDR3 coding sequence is TGTGCCAGCAGCGCACCGGGACTAGTTGGGTCCGAGCAGTACTTC. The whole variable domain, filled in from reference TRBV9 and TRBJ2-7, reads DSGVTQTPKHLITATGQRVTLRCSPRSGDLSVYWYQQSLDQGLQFLIQYYNGEERAKGNILERFSAQQFPDLHSELNLSSLELGDSALYFCASSAPGLVGSEQYFGPGTRLTVT.

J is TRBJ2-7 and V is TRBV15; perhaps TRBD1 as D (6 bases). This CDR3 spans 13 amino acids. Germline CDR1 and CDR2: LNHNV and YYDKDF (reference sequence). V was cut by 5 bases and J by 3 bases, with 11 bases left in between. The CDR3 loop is CATSLGGVYEQYF. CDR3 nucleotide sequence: TGTGCCACCAGCCTAGGGGGAGTCTACGAGCAGTACTTC.

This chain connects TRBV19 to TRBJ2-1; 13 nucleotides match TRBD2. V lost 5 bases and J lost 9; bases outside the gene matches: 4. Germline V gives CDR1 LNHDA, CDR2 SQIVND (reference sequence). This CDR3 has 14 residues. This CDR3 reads CASSAGLAGAEQFF. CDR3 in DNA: TGTGCCAGTAGTGCCGGACTAGCGGGAGCTGAGCAGTTCTTC.

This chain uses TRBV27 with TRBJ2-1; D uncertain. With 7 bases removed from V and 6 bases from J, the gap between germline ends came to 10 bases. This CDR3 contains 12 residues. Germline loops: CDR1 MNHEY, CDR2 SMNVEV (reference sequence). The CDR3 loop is CASTDSPNEQFF. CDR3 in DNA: TGTGCCAGCACCGACTCCCCCAATGAGCAGTTCTTC.

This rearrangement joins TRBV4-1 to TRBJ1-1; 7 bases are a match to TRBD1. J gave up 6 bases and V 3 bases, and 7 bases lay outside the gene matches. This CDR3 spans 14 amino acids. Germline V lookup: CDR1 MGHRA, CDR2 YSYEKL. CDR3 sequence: CASSHYTGVPEAFF. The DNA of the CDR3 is TGCGCCAGCAGCCACTACACAGGGGTTCCTGAAGCTTTCTTT.

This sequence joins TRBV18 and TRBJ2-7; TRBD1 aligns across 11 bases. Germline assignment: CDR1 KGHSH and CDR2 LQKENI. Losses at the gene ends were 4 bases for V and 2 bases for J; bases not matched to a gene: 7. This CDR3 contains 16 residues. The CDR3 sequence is CASSLVGTGGTYEQYF. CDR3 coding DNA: TGTGCCAGCTCACTTGTAGGGACAGGGGGGACCTACGAGCAGTACTTC.

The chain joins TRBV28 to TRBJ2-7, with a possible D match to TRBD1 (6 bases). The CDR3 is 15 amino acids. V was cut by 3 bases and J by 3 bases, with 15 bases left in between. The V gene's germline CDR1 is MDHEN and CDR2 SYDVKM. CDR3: CASSFRGTLDYEQYF. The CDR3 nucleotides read TGTGCCAGCAGTTTCCGAGGGACATTGGACTACGAGCAGTACTTC.

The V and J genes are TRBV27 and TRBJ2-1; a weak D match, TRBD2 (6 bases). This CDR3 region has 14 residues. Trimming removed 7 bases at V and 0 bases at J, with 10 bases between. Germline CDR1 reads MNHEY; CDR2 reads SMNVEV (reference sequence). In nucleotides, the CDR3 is TGTGCCAGCACCTGGGGGGACTCCTACAATGAGCAGTTCTTC. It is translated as CASTWGDSYNEQFF.

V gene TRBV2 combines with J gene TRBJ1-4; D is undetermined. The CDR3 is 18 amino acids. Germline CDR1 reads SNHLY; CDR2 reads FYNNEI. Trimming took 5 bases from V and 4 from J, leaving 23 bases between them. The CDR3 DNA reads TGTGCCAGCAGTCTCACCCTACGTCTAACGGGAGATAATGAAAAACTGTTTTTT. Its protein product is CASSLTLRLTGDNEKLFF.

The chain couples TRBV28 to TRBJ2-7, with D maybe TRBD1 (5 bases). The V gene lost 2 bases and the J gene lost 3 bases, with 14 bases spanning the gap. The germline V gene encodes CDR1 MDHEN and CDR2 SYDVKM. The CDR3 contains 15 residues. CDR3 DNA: TGTGCCAGCAGTTTAGTCCAGGGTTTACTCTACGAGCAGTACTTC. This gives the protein CASSLVQGLLYEQYF.

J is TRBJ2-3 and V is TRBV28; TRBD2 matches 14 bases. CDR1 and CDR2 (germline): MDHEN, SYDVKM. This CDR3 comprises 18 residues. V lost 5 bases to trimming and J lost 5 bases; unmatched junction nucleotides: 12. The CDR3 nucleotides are TGTGCCAGCAGTCCACATACCGGGACTAGCGGGAGTATAGATACGCAGTATTTT. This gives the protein CASSPHTGTSGSIDTQYF.

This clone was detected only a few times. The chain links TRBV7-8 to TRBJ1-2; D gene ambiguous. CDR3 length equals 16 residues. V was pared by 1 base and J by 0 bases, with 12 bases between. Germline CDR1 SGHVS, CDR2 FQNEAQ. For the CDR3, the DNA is TGTGCCAGCAGCTTAGGCGGTGGTGATTCTAACTATGGCTACACCTTC. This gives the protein CASSLGGGDSNYGYTF.

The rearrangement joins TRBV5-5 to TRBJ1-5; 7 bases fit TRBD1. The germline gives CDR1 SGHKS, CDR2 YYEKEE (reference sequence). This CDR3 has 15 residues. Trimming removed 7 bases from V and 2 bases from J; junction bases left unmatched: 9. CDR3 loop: CASELTGMGNQPQHF. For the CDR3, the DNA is TGTGCCAGCGAATTGACAGGGATGGGCAATCAGCCCCAGCATTTT. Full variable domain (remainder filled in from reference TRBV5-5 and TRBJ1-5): DAGVTQSPTHLIKTRGQQVTLRCSPISGHKSVSWYQQVLGQGPQFIFQYYEKEERGRGNFPDRFSARQFPNYSSELNVNALLLGDSALYLCASELTGMGNQPQHFGDGTRLSIL.